Presented here are 20 T cell receptor beta chains from one specimen sequenced in a study of T cell responses to AZD1222 COVID-19 vaccine. Data came from immunoSEQ multiplex PCR; TCRdb stores just in-frame clones and leaves some out. The sample contains under 200,000 clones, 91% of which appear only once. The sequenced sample was peripheral blood, obtained on day 0 of AZD1222 vaccination. The receptors were sampled from an adult in good health.

The chain employs TRBV28 and TRBJ2-7; D remains unclear. This CDR3 contains 11 residues. Germline values: CDR1 MDHEN, CDR2 SYDVKM. Trimming took off 7 bases at V and 6 bases at J, with 10 bases between the two ends. The CDR3: CASNQLSEQYF. In DNA form, the CDR3 reads TGTGCCAGCAACCAATTATCCGAGCAGTACTTC.

V usage is TRBV5-8 and J usage is TRBJ1-2; 8 nucleotides match TRBD1. The V gene's germline CDR1 is SGHTS and CDR2 YDEGEE. This CDR3 has 18 residues. V was pared by 0 bases and J by 0 bases, with 10 bases of the junction left unmatched. This chain's CDR3 is CASSLAGGLWTTNYGYTF. In DNA form, the CDR3 reads TGTGCCAGCAGCTTGGCAGGGGGCCTTTGGACCACTAACTATGGCTACACCTTC.

The gene calls are TRBV30 and TRBJ2-7; D unresolved. This CDR3 is 15 amino acids long. With 0 bases removed from V and 5 bases from J, the gap between germline ends came to 17 bases. Germline-derived CDR1 and CDR2 are GTSNPN and SVGIG (reference sequence). The CDR3 protein is CAWSVHQRPQNEQYF. The CDR3 bases are TGTGCCTGGAGTGTACACCAGAGACCGCAGAACGAGCAGTACTTC.

The V and J genes are TRBV18 and TRBJ1-2; D perhaps matches TRBD1 (6 bases). The CDR3 length is 15 residues. The germline V gene has CDR1 KGHSH and CDR2 LQKENI. V lost 6 bases, J lost 8 bases, and 22 bases lay in between. CDR3 DNA sequence: TGTGCCAGCTCTCCCCGAACGGGGGCTGTGGGAGGCTACACCTTC. This codes for CASSPRTGAVGGYTF. Based on the CDR3 plus reference TRBV18 and TRBJ1-2, the full variable domain is NAGVMQNPRHLVRRRGQEARLRCSPMKGHSHVYWYRQLPEEGLKFMVYLQKENIIDESGMPKERFSAEFPKEGPSILRIQQVVRGDSAAYFCASSPRTGAVGGYTFGSGTRLTVV.

V and J are TRBV5-4 and TRBJ1-1; D may be TRBD1 (6 bases). This CDR3 region has 14 residues. Looked up from germline, CDR1 is SGHNT and CDR2 is YYREEE (reference sequence). Trimming shortened V by 4 bases and J by 0 bases, and 10 bases separated the two germline ends. The CDR3, as DNA: TGTGCCAGCAGCCTGGACAGCATGAACACTGAAGCTTTCTTT. Its protein product is CASSLDSMNTEAFF. The whole variable domain, remainder taken from reference TRBV5-4 and TRBJ1-1, is ETGVTQSPTHLIKTRGQQVTLRCSSQSGHNTVSWYQQALGQGPQFIFQYYREEENGRGNFPPRFSGLQFPNYSSELNVNALELDDSALYLCASSLDSMNTEAFFGQGTRLTVV.

The chain joins TRBV28 to TRBJ2-3, with 8 bases identical to TRBD2. CDR1 and CDR2 from the germline V gene are MDHEN and SYDVKM. J gave up 3 bases and V 3 bases, and 5 bases lay outside the gene matches. The CDR3 spans 15 residues. DNA of the CDR3: TGTGCCAGCAGTTTCAGCGGGAGTCAGACAGATACGCAGTATTTT. Translation: CASSFSGSQTDTQYF. Variable domain in full (rest from reference TRBV28 and TRBJ2-3): DVKVTQSSRYLVKRTGEKVFLECVQDMDHENMFWYRQDPGLGLRLIYFSYDVKMKEKGDIPEGYSVSREKKERFSLILESASTNQTSMYLCASSFSGSQTDTQYFGPGTRLTVL.

This sequence joins TRBV25-1 and TRBJ2-2; possibly TRBD1 for D (6 bases). The CDR3 length is 14 residues. V gave up 6 bases and J gave up 0 bases, with 8 bases separating them. Looked up from germline, CDR1 is MGHDK and CDR2 is SYGVNS. As DNA, the CDR3 is TGTGCCAGCAGCTGGGGGCCGAACACCGGGGAGCTGTTTTTT. Translation gives CASSWGPNTGELFF.

J is TRBJ2-1 and V is TRBV27, with D hard to call. The CDR3 consists of 13 residues. Germline-derived CDR1 and CDR2 are MNHEY and SMNVEV (reference sequence). Trimming took 2 bases from V and 10 from J, leaving 12 bases between them. The CDR3, as DNA: TGTGCCAGCAGTTTACGGCAGGTCACCGAGCAGTTCTTC. Its protein is CASSLRQVTEQFF.

The chain is built from TRBV6-2 or TRBV6-3 and TRBJ2-7, with D perhaps given as TRBD1 or TRBD2 (5 bases each). This CDR3 region has 14 residues. Germline CDR1 is MNHEY and CDR2 is SVGEGT. V lost 2 bases and J lost 3, with 11 bases in between. The CDR3 DNA follows: TGTGCCAGCAGTTACGTCTATGGGGGCTACGAGCAGTACTTC. This translates into CASSYVYGGYEQYF.

CDR3 nucleotide sequence: TGTGCCAGCAGCTTTGACAGGGGATACACTGAAGCTTTCTTT. It translates to CASSFDRGYTEAFF. V gene TRBV7-9 combines with J gene TRBJ1-1; 8 bases align to TRBD1. Germline trimming cut 3 bases from V and 3 bases from J; bases unmatched to any gene: 3. The CDR3 loop spans 14 amino acids. CDR1 SEHNR and CDR2 FQNEAQ come from the germline V gene (reference sequence). The full variable domain, rest sourced from reference TRBV7-9 and TRBJ1-1, is DTGVSQNPRHKITKRGQNVTFRCDPISEHNRLYWYRQTLGQGPEFLTYFQNEAQLEKSRLLSDRFSAERPKGSFSTLEIQRTEQGDSAMYLCASSFDRGYTEAFFGQGTRLTVV.

This clone was seen a handful of times. The V and J genes are TRBV3-1 (or the pseudogene TRBV3-2) and TRBJ1-2; 7 nucleotides agree with TRBD1. From germline, CDR1 is LGHDT and CDR2 YNNKEL (reference sequence). The trim removed 4 bases at V and 1 base at J, leaving 12 bases unmatched. CDR3 length: 17 amino acids. The CDR3 sequence is CASSRKQGVINNYGYTF. CDR3 DNA: TGTGCCAGCAGCCGAAAGCAGGGGGTAATCAATAACTATGGCTACACCTTC.

This chain uses TRBV5-1 with TRBJ2-3; 8 bases line up with TRBD2. V was pared by 0 bases and J by 3 bases, with 3 bases of the junction left unmatched. Germline V gene lookup returns CDR1 SGHRS and CDR2 YFSETQ. The CDR3 runs to 15 residues. The CDR3 sequence: CASSLESSGTDTQYF. The CDR3 nucleotides are TGCGCCAGCAGCTTGGAGTCTAGCGGGACAGATACGCAGTATTTT.

The chain links TRBV7-8 to TRBJ1-5; D unclear. The CDR3 runs 16 residues. Trimming removed 1 base from V and 1 base from J, with 11 bases in between. Germline V gene lookup returns CDR1 SGHVS and CDR2 FQNEAQ. CDR3 in amino acids: CASSLVGRLSNQPQHF. Here the CDR3 DNA reads TGTGCCAGCAGCTTAGTGGGGAGATTAAGCAATCAGCCCCAGCATTTT.

The chain has TRBV7-6 and TRBJ1-6; D not certain. V lost 3 bases and J lost 7, with 7 bases in between. Germline values: CDR1 SGHVS, CDR2 FNYEAQ. The CDR3 totals 13 residues. Written as DNA, the CDR3 is TGTGCCAGCAGCTTGGGGTGGAATTCACCCCTCCACTTT. It yields the protein CASSLGWNSPLHF. The whole variable domain, filled in from reference TRBV7-6 and TRBJ1-6, reads GAGVSQSPRYKVTKRGQDVALRCDPISGHVSLYWYRQALGQGPEFLTYFNYEAQQDKSGLPNDRFSAERPEGSISTLTIQRTEQRDSAMYRCASSLGWNSPLHFGNGTRLTVT.

The CDR3: CATLGGTQRSGNTIYF. The DNA for the CDR3 is TGTGCCACCCTGGGCGGGACGCAAAGGTCTGGAAACACCATATATTTT. This rearrangement joins TRBV10-3 to TRBJ1-3, with D maybe TRBD1 (5 bases). Trimming cost V 10 bases and J 1 base, with 20 bases left between them. Germline V CDR1 and CDR2: ENHRY, SYGVKD. This CDR3 has 16 residues.

This chain connects TRBV2 to TRBJ2-7, with TRBD2 identical over 9 bases. This CDR3 contains 14 residues. After removal of 4 bases from V and 0 bases from J, the junction contained 1 base not matched to a gene. The germline gives CDR1 SNHLY, CDR2 FYNNEI. The CDR3 bases are TGTGCCAGCAGTGGGACTAGCGCCTCCTACGAGCAGTACTTC. This translates into CASSGTSASYEQYF.

This chain joins TRBV6-5 and TRBJ1-2; perhaps TRBD1 as D (6 bases). Germline values: CDR1 MNHEY, CDR2 SVGAGI. V was cut by 4 bases and J by 4 bases, with 16 bases left in between. The CDR3 is 15 residues long. The CDR3 sequence is CASSWSGELGYGYTF. The CDR3 DNA sequence: TGTGCCAGCAGTTGGTCAGGGGAGTTAGGCTATGGCTACACCTTC.

This chain links TRBV2 with TRBJ2-7; no clear D. Germline CDR1 is SNHLY and CDR2 is FYNNEI. The germline V and J ends were trimmed by 5 bases and 6 bases, with 8 bases remaining between them. The CDR3 covers 11 residues. The CDR3 here is CASSLAAEQYF. The CDR3 DNA is TGTGCCAGCAGTCTCGCCGCCGAGCAGTACTTC.

The chain is built from TRBV7-2 and TRBJ2-3; D is perhaps TRBD2 (7 bases). The CDR3 is 16 residues long. V lost 1 base and J lost 10, with 21 bases in between. CDR1 is SGHTA, CDR2 FQGNSA, per germline. This CDR3 is CASSLGSLGGAEAQYF. In nucleotides, the CDR3 is TGTGCCAGCAGCTTAGGGTCCCTAGGGGGGGCTGAGGCGCAGTATTTT.

The rearrangement joins TRBV4-3 to TRBJ1-2; D is undetermined. Trimming took off 0 bases at V and 3 bases at J, with 14 bases between the two ends. The CDR3 sequence is 16 residues long. CDR1 is LGHNA and CDR2 is YSLEER in the germline V gene. CDR3 sequence reads: CASSQDQWTGYYGYTF. The CDR3 DNA sequence: TGCGCCAGCAGCCAAGATCAGTGGACGGGCTACTATGGCTACACCTTC.